Following are 5 T cell receptor beta chains from one sample sequenced in a study of cytomegalovirus exposure and HLA in healthy donors. Both 60 Vbeta primers and 13 Jbeta primers went into the PCR. The assay was immunoSEQ multiplex PCR, and TCRdb's table has in-frame clones only and misses some. The table includes around 150,000 clones, about three quarters detected once. Sequenced sample: PBMCs. Source of these receptors: a woman in her twenties or thirties in good health and CMV-seronegative.

The rearrangement links TRBV6-1 to TRBJ1-4, with TRBD1 matching 7 bases. CDR3 size: 15 residues. Germline values: CDR1 MNHNS, CDR2 SASEGT. The V segment lost 6 bases and the J segment 8 bases; nucleotides outside the gene matches: 12. The CDR3 coding sequence is TGTGCCAGCAGCCCACAGGGGAGGCGAGGGGAAAAACTGTTTTTT. Translating gives CASSPQGRRGEKLFF.

The J gene is TRBJ2-4, the V gene TRBV9; 9 bases align to TRBD1. From germline, CDR1 is SGDLS and CDR2 YYNGEE. This CDR3 is built from 16 residues. J gave up 5 bases and V 3 bases, and 9 bases lay outside the gene matches. CDR3 DNA sequence: TGTGCCAGCAGCGCGGACCGGGACAGGGCTCAAAACATTCAGTACTTC. This gives the protein CASSADRDRAQNIQYF.

The chain uses TRBV5-4 and TRBJ1-1; D gene ambiguous. The germline CDR1 and CDR2 sequences are SGHNT and YYREEE (reference sequence). The CDR3 has 14 residues. The ends were cut back, 2 bases at V and 5 bases at J, with 13 bases in the middle. CDR3 coding DNA: TGTGCCAGCAGCTTTGGGGAGGGTGGTACTGAAGCTTTCTTT. Amino acid sequence: CASSFGEGGTEAFF.

The chain employs TRBV6-4 and TRBJ2-1, with 12 nucleotides matching TRBD2. The junction had 4 bases not matched to a gene; V was cut back by 2 bases and J by 8 bases. Germline V gene lookup returns CDR1 MRHNA and CDR2 SNTAGT. This CDR3 comprises 15 residues. The chain's CDR3 is CASSDRLAGVDEQFF. The CDR3 DNA reads as TGTGCCAGCAGTGACCGACTAGCGGGGGTCGATGAGCAGTTCTTC.

This chain links TRBV5-4 with TRBJ1-2; 9 bases align to TRBD1. Looked up from germline, CDR1 is SGHNT and CDR2 is YYREEE (reference sequence). With 4 bases clipped from V and 7 bases from J, the junction kept 5 bases outside the gene matches. The CDR3 is 13 residues long. CDR3 residues: CASSPGQGIGYTF. DNA of the CDR3: TGTGCCAGCAGCCCGGGACAGGGAATTGGCTACACCTTC. Filled out from reference TRBV5-4 and TRBJ1-2, the complete variable domain reads ETGVTQSPTHLIKTRGQQVTLRCSSQSGHNTVSWYQQALGQGPQFIFQYYREEENGRGNFPPRFSGLQFPNYSSELNVNALELDDSALYLCASSPGQGIGYTFGSGTRLTVV.